This record looks at one T cell receptor beta chain sequence and its context. What this receptor recognizes is not known. No quality values exist for individual bases; no much larger clone is one base distant. Other DNA sequences of this sample code for an identical CDR3. The sample belongs to a study of fetal regulatory T cell absence and autoimmunity (dated by TCRdb to the late 2010s). In the study overall: Exocrine pancreas autoimmunity was seen in the IPEX patients without clinical diabetes.

TCRbeta CDR3 regions were amplified and barcoded by two-step multiplex PCR on the immunoSEQ human TCRbeta survey platform. Sequencing of the libraries was done on Illumina instruments, and IgH was sequenced in parallel from the same samples. As for the authors' bioinformatics: To remove PCR and sequencing errors, raw reads were filtered against IMGT V, D, J definitions and grouped with a nearest-neighbor algorithm. A clone was defined as an identical nucleotide sequence, and differential abundance between tissues was tested with a Fisher exact test for each clone using a pFDR threshold of p<0.01. Clones whose frequencies were too low for statistical inference were excluded by a minimum inclusion filter of 10 in either sample. The immunoSEQ Analyzer was used for pairwise clonal comparisons, while IMGT tools were used to assess gene family usage. TCRdb limited this immuneACCESS table to in-frame rearrangements with V and J called. A share of clones is missing; checked studies link under half to unresolved V genes, and the rest is unexplained. From that table come the V and J calls and clone size; the DNA was used to work out D and trimming. Within this sample are around 100,000 clones, with about two thirds of them counted one time only. The biggest ten clones account for 2% of the sample.

A distance of 6 bases separates the germline ends of V and J, which lose 3 bases and 1 base respectively. The CDR3, cysteine through phenylalanine, is 13 amino acids long. Solely the CDR3 DNA is kept, with 39 bases framed from the first base. Per the germline V gene, MNHEY is the CDR1 and SVGAGI is the CDR2. The paper as a whole reports these results and caveats: The oligoclonal enrichment was taken as support for antigen-driven autoimmunity in the pancreas before birth in IPEX syndrome. TRB gene family usage was found to be broadly similar between cord blood and pancreas and to resemble published neonatal and adult repertoires. Compared with cord blood, the pancreas TCR compartment showed significant oligoclonal enrichment, and some top clones were enriched more than 90-fold.

For repertoire sequencing, genomic DNA was processed from frozen pancreas tissue. Genomic DNA, about 2-3.2 ug, was extracted from umbilical cord blood or frozen pancreas using the DNeasy Blood and Tissue Kit. The sample taken for sequencing was pancreas tissue. This TCR came from a male donor with IPEX syndrome. The chain was built from TRBV6-5 and TRBJ1-1, and TRBD1 may be the D gene, going by 5 matching bases. In nucleotide form, the sequence is TGTGCCAGCAGTTATGGACAGAACACTGAAGCTTTCTTT. This yields the protein CASSYGQNTEAFF.